One and the same sample provided the 9 T cell receptor beta chains below, sequenced in a study of blood T cell repertoires in COVID-19. Clones were read by immunoSEQ multiplex PCR, and TCRdb kept only the in-frame ones, dropping some. The data show 150,000 to 190,000 clones, roughly 72% seen once. Material for sequencing was peripheral blood. These receptors were obtained from a woman over 75 with acute or convalescent COVID-19.

The chain employs TRBV11-2 and TRBJ1-4, with 9 bases lining up with TRBD1. The CDR3 loop spans 14 amino acids. CDR1 and CDR2 (germline): SGHAT, FQNNGV. Trimming at V came to 5 bases and at J to 5 bases, leaving 3 bases not matched to a gene. CDR3 amino acids: CASSHGQGNEKLFF. CDR3 nucleotide sequence: TGTGCCAGCAGCCACGGACAGGGGAATGAAAAACTGTTTTTT.

This clone was picked up one time. DNA for the CDR3: TGTGCCAGCAGTTACCAAGGACAGGAAGGCTATGGCTACACCTTC. Translating gives CASSYQGQEGYGYTF. This chain links TRBV6-5 with TRBJ1-2; 7 bases line up with TRBD1. This CDR3 has 15 amino acids. The V gene end was trimmed by 2 bases and the J gene end by 4 bases; junction bases not matched to a gene: 7. The germline V gene encodes CDR1 MNHEY and CDR2 SVGAGI.

This chain links TRBV6-6 with TRBJ1-5, with D possibly matching TRBD1 (5 bases). The V end was cut by 6 bases, the J end by 5 bases, with 14 bases between. The CDR3 runs to 14 residues. Germline-derived CDR1 and CDR2 are MNHNY and SVGAGI (reference sequence). Written as DNA, the CDR3 is TGTGCCAGCAGCATACAGGTAATCCATCAGCCCCAGCATTTT. Translated, it gives CASSIQVIHQPQHF.

This clone was seen many times. The CDR3: CASSLGQGAEETQYF. The CDR3 DNA is TGTGCCAGCTCGTTGGGACAGGGGGCCGAAGAGACCCAGTACTTC. The rearrangement links TRBV18 to TRBJ2-5; TRBD1 aligns across 12 bases. J gave up 3 bases and V 6 bases, and 5 bases lay outside the gene matches. Germline lookup yields CDR1 KGHSH and CDR2 LQKENI. This CDR3 is 15 amino acids long.

The chain employs TRBV3-1 (or the pseudogene TRBV3-2) and TRBJ1-1; TRBD1 matches 8 bases. Germline trimming cut 4 bases from V and 2 bases from J; bases unmatched to any gene: 6. CDR1 and CDR2 from the germline V gene are LGHDT and YNNKEL (reference sequence). The CDR3 is 15 residues long. The CDR3 DNA follows: TGTGCCAGCAGCCCATCGGACAGGGCTAACACTGAAGCTTTCTTT. Translating it yields CASSPSDRANTEAFF.

This chain links TRBV24-1 with TRBJ1-4; TRBD1 is a possible D gene (5 bases). The V gene's germline CDR1 is KGHDR and CDR2 SFDVKD. Trimming took off 1 base at V and 5 bases at J, with 13 bases between the two ends. This CDR3 spans 16 amino acids. CDR3 in amino acids: CATSDFDRRLNEKLFF. For the CDR3, the DNA is TGTGCCACCAGTGATTTCGACAGACGACTGAATGAAAAACTGTTTTTT.

This clone is a singleton in its sample. This sequence joins TRBV27 and TRBJ2-5; TRBD2 agrees at 12 bases. The CDR3 consists of 18 residues. Germline V gene data show CDR1 as MNHEY and CDR2 as SMNVEV (reference sequence). The trim removed 2 bases at V and 2 bases at J, leaving 9 bases unmatched. CDR3 DNA sequence: TGTGCCAGCAGTTTAGCTAGCGGGAGGGTAGGGGAGCAAGAGACCCAGTACTTC. Amino acids: CASSLASGRVGEQETQYF.

The sample holds a few counts of this clone. The chain joins TRBV4-1 to TRBJ1-6, with a weak D call TRBD1 (6 bases). Trimming removed 6 bases at V and 6 bases at J, with 21 bases between. The V gene's germline CDR1 is MGHRA and CDR2 YSYEKL. The CDR3 extends over 17 amino acids. The CDR3 region is CASSKSDRWDSNSPLHF. The CDR3 DNA reads TGCGCCAGCAGTAAAAGCGACAGGTGGGATAGTAATTCACCCCTCCACTTT.

J is TRBJ2-2 and V is TRBV5-6, with D unclear. Trimming took 2 bases from V and 7 from J, leaving 6 bases between them. Germline CDR1 and CDR2: SGHDT and YYEEEE. The CDR3 spans 12 residues. CDR3 bases: TGTGCCAGCAGCTTCCCTCTCGGGGAGCTGTTTTTT. Protein: CASSFPLGELFF.